Below, 17 T cell receptor beta chains from the same sample are listed, as sequenced in a study of T cells in localized non-small cell lung cancer. Method: immunoSEQ multiplex PCR; TCRdb's copy keeps in-frame clones and lacks some. Of around 20,000 clones listed, approximately 82% are singletons. The sequenced sample was peripheral blood, obtained before any cancer treatment. These receptors were taken from a female donor older than 55 with stage I lung adenocarcinoma.

The CDR3 sequence is CAWARDRPYGYTF. DNA of the CDR3: TGTGCCTGGGCCCGGGACAGGCCCTATGGCTACACCTTC. The rearrangement links TRBV30 to TRBJ1-2; 8 positions agree with TRBD1. The germline V gene has CDR1 GTSNPN and CDR2 SVGIG (reference sequence). The CDR3 is 13 amino acids. The ends lost 5 bases at V and 4 bases at J; junction bases unmatched: 6. The full variable domain, completed using reference TRBV30 and TRBJ1-2, is SQTIHQWPATLVQPVGSPLSLECTVEGTSNPNLYWYRQAAGRGLQLLFYSVGIGQISSEVPQNLSASRPQDRQFILSSKKLLLSDSGFYLCAWARDRPYGYTFGSGTRLTVV.

The rearrangement joins TRBV9 to TRBJ1-2; unclear D gene. The germline V gene encodes CDR1 SGDLS and CDR2 YYNGEE. The V and J ends lost 0 bases and 8 bases respectively, with 17 bases between them. The CDR3 is 15 residues long. CDR3: CASSVAPGGVTGYTF. DNA of the CDR3: TGTGCCAGCAGCGTAGCCCCGGGAGGAGTCACCGGCTACACCTTC.

The gene calls are TRBV21-1 and TRBJ2-7; TRBD1 is the table's D call and was not checked against the DNA. TRBV21-1 is listed as a pseudogene. This CDR3 contains 16 residues. The DNA for the CDR3 is TGTGCCAGCAGCAAAGTAGGAACAGATACCTCCTACGAGCAGTACTTC. Its protein product is CASSKVGTDTSYEQYF.

The chain couples TRBV5-1 to TRBJ2-7, with TRBD2 identical over 8 bases. In germline, CDR1 is SGHRS, CDR2 YFSETQ. The CDR3 runs to 15 residues. J gave up 5 bases and V 2 bases, and 9 bases lay outside the gene matches. CDR3 nucleotides: TGCGCCAGCAGCTTCGCGGGACTAGAAAGCGACGAGCAGTACTTC. This gives the protein CASSFAGLESDEQYF.

The rearrangement links TRBV6-1 to TRBJ1-3; the D is unclear. CDR1 is MNHNS, CDR2 SASEGT, per germline. The V end was cut by 2 bases, the J end by 2 bases, with 4 bases between. This CDR3 region has 13 residues. CDR3 DNA: TGTGCCAGCAGTGAATTAACTGGAAACACCATATATTTT. This translates into CASSELTGNTIYF.

Only a few counts were recorded for this clone. The V gene is TRBV4-1, the J gene TRBJ1-4; 7 bases are shared with TRBD1. The junction had 4 bases not matched to a gene; V was cut back by 4 bases and J by 2 bases. The CDR3 runs to 15 residues. Germline lookup yields CDR1 MGHRA and CDR2 YSYEKL. The CDR3 loop reads CASSLPTGTNEKLFF. CDR3 sequence (DNA): TGCGCCAGCAGCCTCCCGACAGGGACTAATGAAAAACTGTTTTTT.

A single count supports this clone. The gene calls are TRBV19 and TRBJ2-5; D may be TRBD1 (5 bases). The CDR3 loop spans 12 amino acids. V was trimmed by 6 bases and J by 5 bases, leaving 10 bases between them. Germline V lookup: CDR1 LNHDA, CDR2 SQIVND (reference sequence). CDR3 DNA: TGTGCCAGTAGACAGGCTGGGGAGACCCAGTACTTC. Its translation is CASRQAGETQYF.

The chain has TRBV7-8 and TRBJ2-7; no firm D call. CDR1 is SGHVS and CDR2 is FQNEAQ in the germline V gene. The V gene lost 3 bases and the J gene lost 4 bases, with 13 bases spanning the gap. The CDR3 runs 14 residues. The CDR3 DNA is TGTGCCAGCAGCTTGCTCGGGTCTGGGTACGAGCAGTACTTC. It encodes CASSLLGSGYEQYF.

The chain employs TRBV2 and TRBJ1-5, with D possibly TRBD1 on 6 matching bases. The V and J ends lost 6 bases and 4 bases respectively, with 22 bases between them. This CDR3 spans 17 amino acids. The V gene's germline CDR1 is SNHLY and CDR2 FYNNEI. CDR3 loop: CASSNTQGGGFNQPQHF. The CDR3 coding sequence is TGTGCCAGCAGCAATACCCAAGGGGGGGGTTTTAATCAGCCCCAGCATTTT.

The CDR3 is CATSRERNGQGASSNTGELFF. CDR3 bases: TGTGCCACCAGCAGAGAAAGGAATGGGCAGGGGGCGTCCTCGAACACCGGGGAGCTGTTTTTT. The chain uses TRBV15 and TRBJ2-2, with 8 bases aligning to TRBD1. The CDR3 runs to 21 residues. Per the germline V gene, CDR1 is LNHNV and CDR2 is YYDKDF (reference sequence). V gave up 0 bases and J gave up 0 bases; unmatched junction bases: 15.

The CDR3 region is CASKEGLNYGYTF. The CDR3 DNA reads TGTGCCAGCAAGGAGGGACTCAACTATGGCTACACCTTC. The chain is built from TRBV27 and TRBJ1-2; D is perhaps TRBD1 (5 bases). This CDR3 is 13 amino acids long. V gave up 7 bases and J gave up 2 bases, with 11 bases separating them. The V gene's germline CDR1 is MNHEY and CDR2 SMNVEV (reference sequence).

The V gene is TRBV29-1, the J gene TRBJ2-3, with D perhaps matching TRBD1 or TRBD2 (5 bases each). The CDR3 spans 13 residues. V lost 3 bases and J 2 bases, leaving 9 bases between the germline ends. Per germline, CDR1 SQVTM and CDR2 ANQGSEA. In nucleotides, the CDR3 is TGCAGCGTTGACGGGGCGTCCACAGATACGCAGTATTTT. This encodes CSVDGASTDTQYF.

This clone was seen once. This rearrangement joins TRBV10-3 to TRBJ1-1, with no clear D. CDR1 is ENHRY, CDR2 SYGVKD, per germline. CDR3 size: 13 residues. Trimming stripped 10 bases from V and 0 bases from J, with 12 bases between. CDR3 bases: TGTGCCACAAGTCCAGGTATGAACACTGAAGCTTTCTTT. Protein product: CATSPGMNTEAFF.

The rearrangement uses TRBV7-8 and TRBJ2-5; unclear D gene. The ends were cut back, 5 bases at V and 7 bases at J, with 23 bases in the middle. Germline values: CDR1 SGHVS, CDR2 FQNEAQ. The CDR3 totals 16 residues. The DNA for the CDR3 is TGTGCCAGCAGCCCCAGTCGGATTACACGAGGATGGACCCAGTACTTC. Translated, it gives CASSPSRITRGWTQYF. Supplemented by reference TRBV7-8 and TRBJ2-5, the full variable domain reads GAGVSQSPRYKVAKRGQDVALRCDPISGHVSLFWYQQALGQGPEFLTYFQNEAQLDKSGLPSDRFFAERPEGSVSTLKIQRTQQEDSAVYLCASSPSRITRGWTQYFGPGTRLLVL.

This clone was observed a few times. This chain connects TRBV7-2 to TRBJ1-4, with 7 bases identical to TRBD1. With V trimmed by 5 bases and J by 4 bases, 4 bases remained unmatched. The CDR3 totals 14 residues. Germline values: CDR1 SGHTA, CDR2 FQGNSA. The CDR3 loop is CASSLQGSNEKLFF. In DNA form, the CDR3 reads TGTGCCAGCAGCCTACAGGGGAGTAATGAAAAACTGTTTTTT.

This clone was observed once. The chain links TRBV5-1 to TRBJ1-1; tentatively, D is TRBD1 (5 bases). V dropped 1 base and J dropped 6 bases, with 13 bases sitting between them. CDR3 size: 14 residues. Germline V CDR1 and CDR2: SGHRS, YFSETQ. The CDR3 coding sequence is TGCGCCAGCAGCTTGACAGGCCCAAAGGCTGAAGCTTTCTTT. Protein product: CASSLTGPKAEAFF.

The chain employs TRBV7-9 and TRBJ2-2; perhaps D is TRBD1 or TRBD2 (5 bases each). Trimming took 6 bases from V and 8 from J, leaving 22 bases between them. CDR1 is SEHNR and CDR2 is FQNEAQ in the germline V gene (reference sequence). The CDR3 contains 16 residues. CDR3 amino acids: CASRVGAPPYGGELFF. CDR3 sequence (DNA): TGTGCCAGCAGAGTCGGGGCCCCTCCTTACGGTGGGGAGCTGTTTTTT.